One sample yielded the 16 T cell receptor beta chains listed below, sequenced in a study of shared clonotypes between healthy human individuals. CD45RO-negative cells were positively selected for CCR7, leaving out terminally differentiated effector memory CD45RA+ cells. Method: immunoSEQ multiplex PCR; TCRdb's copy keeps in-frame clones and lacks some. The table lists around 640,000 clones, approximately 96% of them singletons. Sequencing was carried out using naive CD8+ T cells sorted from blood. These receptors all come from a woman aged 25 to 39 in good health.

The J gene is TRBJ2-1, the V gene TRBV27; 13 bases match TRBD2. The CDR3 is 18 amino acids. CDR1 is MNHEY, CDR2 SMNVEV, per germline (reference sequence). J lost 7 bases, V lost 0 bases, and 9 bases had no gene match. CDR3 sequence reads: CASSLSGAGTSGVNEQFF. The CDR3 coding sequence is TGTGCCAGCAGTTTATCCGGTGCCGGGACTAGCGGGGTGAATGAGCAGTTCTTC.

The chain employs TRBV27 and TRBJ2-5; D gene ambiguous. The closer fit of TRBJ2-7 to the DNA end suggests the J call may be wrong. Germline V gene sequence: CDR1 MNHEY, CDR2 SMNVEV (reference sequence). The CDR3 contains 14 residues. In DNA form, the CDR3 reads TGTGCCAGCAGTTTGATCTCAGTGGGCTACGAGCAGTACTTC. Translating it yields CASSLISVGYEQYF.

The J gene is TRBJ2-1, the V gene TRBV9; D ambiguous. The V gene's germline CDR1 is SGDLS and CDR2 YYNGEE. Trimming left V 0 bases short and J 8 bases short, with 6 bases between. CDR3 length: 12 residues. Written as DNA, the CDR3 is TGTGCCAGCAGCGTAGATAGGGATGAGCAGTTCTTC. The encoded protein is CASSVDRDEQFF. The variable domain in full, completed from reference TRBV9 and TRBJ2-1, reads DSGVTQTPKHLITATGQRVTLRCSPRSGDLSVYWYQQSLDQGLQFLIQYYNGEERAKGNILERFSAQQFPDLHSELNLSSLELGDSALYFCASSVDRDEQFFGPGTRLTVL.

This chain connects TRBV27 to TRBJ2-1; 8 bases map to TRBD2. Germline V gives CDR1 MNHEY, CDR2 SMNVEV (reference sequence). V shed 4 bases, J shed 16 bases, and the junction held 18 bases outside the gene matches. This CDR3 region has 15 residues. CDR3 region: CASSYLAEIQREYFF. The CDR3 DNA is TGTGCCAGCAGTTACCTAGCGGAAATCCAGCGGGAGTACTTCTTC.

This sequence joins TRBV5-1 and TRBJ2-3; no definite D call. The germline V gene encodes CDR1 SGHRS and CDR2 YFSETQ. The CDR3 has 13 amino acids. The V and J ends lost 4 bases and 4 bases respectively, with 10 bases between them. The CDR3 DNA is TGCGCCAGCAGCCATAGGAATGCAGATACGCAGTATTTT. Translation gives CASSHRNADTQYF.

The V and J genes are TRBV13 and TRBJ2-7, with 10 bases that match TRBD2. The CDR3 is made up of 17 amino acids. Germline loops: CDR1 PRHDT, CDR2 FYEKMQ (reference sequence). With V trimmed by 6 bases and J by 6 bases, 17 bases remained unmatched. The CDR3 sequence: CASSLGLAEFPSGEQYF. In DNA form, the CDR3 reads TGTGCCAGCAGTCTAGGACTAGCGGAGTTCCCAAGCGGCGAGCAGTACTTC.

V gene TRBV5-1 combines with J gene TRBJ1-1, with TRBD1 matching over 7 bases. The V and J ends lost 4 bases and 8 bases, in that order; junction bases with no gene match: 5. There are 12 residues in the CDR3. The germline V gene has CDR1 SGHRS and CDR2 YFSETQ. The CDR3: CASSPRDSEAFF. The DNA for the CDR3 is TGCGCCAGCAGCCCCCGGGACAGCGAAGCTTTCTTT.

The chain links TRBV5-8 to TRBJ2-1; no clear D gene. The germline CDR1 and CDR2 sequences are SGHTS and YDEGEE. V lost 2 bases to trimming and J lost 0 bases, with 9 bases between them. The CDR3 is 15 amino acids. In DNA, the CDR3 is TGTGCCAGCAGCTTTGGTCTGAGCTCCTACAATGAGCAGTTCTTC. Its translation: CASSFGLSSYNEQFF.

The genes are TRBV5-1 and TRBJ2-3; D might be TRBD2 (6 bases). V was clipped by 4 bases and J by 0 bases, with 9 bases between them. CDR1 and CDR2 from the germline V gene are SGHRS and YFSETQ. The CDR3 consists of 14 residues. The CDR3 loop reads CASSRGVSTDTQYF. In nucleotides, the CDR3 is TGCGCCAGCAGCCGCGGGGTTAGCACAGATACGCAGTATTTT.

The rearrangement uses TRBV5-6 and TRBJ1-1; D is ambiguous. CDR1 is SGHDT and CDR2 is YYEEEE in the germline V gene. CDR3 length equals 14 residues. Trimming took 2 bases from V and 0 from J, leaving 8 bases between them. Here the CDR3 DNA reads TGTGCCAGCAGCTTTTACAGCATGAACACTGAAGCTTTCTTT. Its translation: CASSFYSMNTEAFF.

The rearrangement joins TRBV29-1 to TRBJ1-2; D is perhaps TRBD1 (5 bases). The CDR3 sequence is 12 residues long. Germline CDR1 SQVTM, CDR2 ANQGSEA. V lost 3 bases, J lost 4 bases, and 9 bases lay in between. CDR3 residues: CSVDRDGYGYTF. In DNA form, the CDR3 reads TGCAGCGTTGACAGGGATGGCTATGGCTACACCTTC.

The chain uses TRBV6-5 and TRBJ2-2; D may match TRBD1 or TRBD2 (5 bases each). The CDR3 has 12 residues. The germline gives CDR1 MNHEY, CDR2 SVGAGI. The germline V and J ends were trimmed by 9 bases and 4 bases, with 9 bases remaining between them. The chain's CDR3 is CASSRGTGELFF. CDR3 sequence (DNA): TGTGCCAGTTCGAGGGGCACCGGGGAGCTGTTTTTT.

Regarding this clone: Distinct nucleotide sequences in the sample also encode this CDR3. V usage is TRBV27 and J usage is TRBJ1-5; no definite D call. This CDR3 region has 13 residues. CDR1 MNHEY and CDR2 SMNVEV come from the germline V gene (reference sequence). V lost 5 bases and J lost 2, with 7 bases in between. The CDR3 here is CASSLARNQPQHF. CDR3 nucleotide sequence: TGTGCCAGCAGTCTCGCCCGCAATCAGCCCCAGCATTTT.

V is TRBV27 and J is TRBJ1-2; TRBD1 aligns across 7 bases. Germline-derived CDR1 and CDR2 are MNHEY and SMNVEV (reference sequence). With 6 bases clipped from V and 4 bases from J, the junction kept 14 bases outside the gene matches. The CDR3 contains 16 residues. The CDR3 loop reads CASSPKGGSAFYGYTF. In DNA, the CDR3 is TGTGCCAGCAGCCCAAAAGGGGGCAGCGCCTTCTATGGCTACACCTTC.

This chain links TRBV4-1 with TRBJ1-3; D might be TRBD1 (5 bases). The CDR3 loop spans 15 amino acids. With 1 base removed from V and 8 bases from J, the gap between germline ends came to 15 bases. CDR1 and CDR2 from the germline V gene are MGHRA and YSYEKL. The CDR3 here is CASSQGDSPGDTIYF. The CDR3, as DNA: TGCGCCAGCAGCCAAGGAGACAGCCCGGGGGACACCATATATTTT.

The chain recombines TRBV14 with TRBJ2-1; 11 bases align to TRBD2. CDR1 and CDR2 (germline): SGHDN, FVKESK. V shed 2 bases, J shed 12 bases, and the junction held 6 bases outside the gene matches. The CDR3 consists of 14 residues. The DNA of the CDR3 is TGTGCCAGCAGCCAACAGGGGACTAGCGGTTGGCAGTTCTTC. It is translated as CASSQQGTSGWQFF.